Listed below are T cell receptor beta chains from one sample, sequenced in a study of blood T cell repertoires in COVID-19. Assay: immunoSEQ multiplex PCR; the TCRdb copy retains only in-frame clones and omits some. Of about 63,000 clones in the sample, around three quarters are singletons; the top ten hold approximately 30%. Sequencing was performed on peripheral blood. These receptors all come from a human donor in a cohort sampled during active COVID-19. CDR3s include the opening cysteine and the closing phenylalanine or tryptophan. The D gene is left open where the match is weak. Expanded clones get a size class; other rows say once, few or many, or leave the size out.

V gene: TRBV28
D gene: .
clone size: .
J gene: TRBJ2-7
CDR3 protein: CASSGERPGRSYEQYF
CDR3 DNA: TGTGCCAGCAGTGGAGAAAGACCCGGAAGGTCCTACGAGCAGTACTTC

V gene: TRBV2
D gene: .
clone size: .
J gene: TRBJ1-6
CDR3 protein: CASSEAILLGPLHF
CDR3 DNA: TGTGCCAGCAGTGAAGCCATCCTTCTCGGACCCCTCCACTTT

V gene: TRBV2
D gene: .
clone size: few
J gene: TRBJ2-3
CDR3 protein: CASSRENTDTQYF
CDR3 DNA: TGTGCCAGCAGTAGGGAGAACACAGATACGCAGTATTTT

V gene: TRBV30
D gene: .
clone size: .
J gene: TRBJ1-1
CDR3 protein: CAWFDATAYLNTEAFF
CDR3 DNA: TGTGCCTGGTTCGACGCGACAGCATATTTGAACACTGAAGCTTTCTTT

V gene: TRBV30
D gene: TRBD1
clone size: .
J gene: TRBJ2-1
CDR3 protein: CAWSVGTGVGRDNEQFF
CDR3 DNA: TGTGCCTGGAGTGTAGGGACAGGGGTCGGTAGGGACAATGAGCAGTTCTTC

V gene: TRBV6-5
D gene: TRBD1
clone size: .
J gene: TRBJ2-6
CDR3 protein: CASSRDRAGANVLTF
CDR3 DNA: TGTGCCAGCAGCCGGGACAGGGCTGGGGCCAACGTCCTGACTTTC

V gene: TRBV20-1
D gene: .
clone size: .
J gene: TRBJ2-1
CDR3 protein: CSALEYNEQFF
CDR3 DNA: TGCAGTGCTCTCGAGTACAATGAGCAGTTCTTC

V gene: TRBV5-8
D gene: .
clone size: .
J gene: TRBJ1-2
CDR3 protein: CASSSRTTLNGYTF
CDR3 DNA: TGTGCCAGCAGTTCCAGGACAACCCTCAATGGCTACACCTTC

V gene: TRBV6-5
D gene: TRBD2
clone size: .
J gene: TRBJ2-7
CDR3 protein: CASRASGRTYEQYF
CDR3 DNA: TGTGCCAGCAGAGCTAGCGGGAGGACCTACGAGCAGTACTTC

V gene: TRBV11-3
D gene: TRBD1
clone size: .
J gene: TRBJ2-1
CDR3 protein: CASSSRGGRGLSSEQFF
CDR3 DNA: TGTGCCAGCAGCTCGCGTGGGGGCAGGGGGCTATCAAGCGAGCAGTTCTTC

V gene: TRBV5-1
D gene: TRBD1
clone size: .
J gene: TRBJ1-1
CDR3 protein: CASSLSAGGAGEAFF
CDR3 DNA: TGCGCCAGCAGCTTGTCGGCAGGGGGCGCAGGTGAAGCTTTCTTT

V gene: TRBV10-3
D gene: TRBD1
clone size: few
J gene: TRBJ1-2
CDR3 protein: CAISLQGADGYTF
CDR3 DNA: TGTGCCATCAGCCTACAGGGGGCGGATGGCTACACCTTC

V gene: TRBV28
D gene: .
clone size: .
J gene: TRBJ1-6
CDR3 protein: CASSPADRQGDSPLHF
CDR3 DNA: TGTGCCAGCAGTCCTGCCGACAGACAAGGGGATTCACCCCTCCACTTT

V gene: TRBV5-1
D gene: .
clone size: .
J gene: TRBJ1-6
CDR3 protein: CASSGGTYNSPLHF
CDR3 DNA: TGCGCCAGCAGCGGCGGGACCTATAATTCACCCCTCCACTTT

V gene: TRBV7-3
D gene: .
clone size: .
J gene: TRBJ2-1
CDR3 protein: CASSLQGRKIYNEQFF
CDR3 DNA: TGTGCCAGCAGCCTCCAGGGAAGAAAAATCTACAATGAGCAGTTCTTC

V gene: TRBV6-6
D gene: TRBD2
clone size: .
J gene: TRBJ2-7
CDR3 protein: CASRAGTSGSYEQYF
CDR3 DNA: TGTGCCAGCAGAGCCGGGACTAGCGGGTCCTACGAGCAGTACTTC

V gene: TRBV7-2
D gene: TRBD1
clone size: few
J gene: TRBJ1-2
CDR3 protein: CASSFQTGGNYGYTF
CDR3 DNA: TGTGCCAGCAGCTTCCAGACAGGGGGCAACTATGGCTACACCTTC

V gene: TRBV4-1
D gene: .
clone size: .
J gene: TRBJ2-7
CDR3 protein: CASSDISYEQYF
CDR3 DNA: TGCGCCAGTTCCGACATATCCTACGAGCAGTACTTC

V gene: TRBV7-9
D gene: .
clone size: .
J gene: TRBJ2-1
CDR3 protein: CASSLSTGYNEQFF
CDR3 DNA: TGTGCCAGCAGCTTATCTACAGGGTACAATGAGCAGTTCTTC

V gene: TRBV19
D gene: .
clone size: few
J gene: TRBJ1-5
CDR3 protein: CASSMTGVSNQPQHF
CDR3 DNA: TGTGCCAGTAGTATGACGGGGGTGAGCAATCAGCCCCAGCATTTT

V gene: TRBV28
D gene: TRBD2
clone size: .
J gene: TRBJ2-5
CDR3 protein: CAVGGETQYF
CDR3 DNA: TGTGCCGTCGGGGGGGAGACCCAGTACTTC

V gene: TRBV2
D gene: TRBD1
clone size: few
J gene: TRBJ1-6
CDR3 protein: CATAGQGDSPLHF
CDR3 DNA: TGTGCCACCGCGGGACAGGGGGATTCACCCCTCCACTTT

V gene: TRBV9
D gene: .
clone size: .
J gene: TRBJ1-1
CDR3 protein: CASSVVRGAGTEAFF
CDR3 DNA: TGTGCCAGCAGCGTAGTCCGGGGGGCAGGGACTGAAGCTTTCTTT

V gene: TRBV9
D gene: .
clone size: .
J gene: TRBJ2-7
CDR3 protein: CASSGGPRGEQYF
CDR3 DNA: TGTGCCAGCAGCGGCGGGCCTCGGGGCGAGCAGTACTTC

V gene: TRBV6-2/TRBV6-3
D gene: .
clone size: .
J gene: TRBJ1-4
CDR3 protein: CASSRPGGANEKLFF
CDR3 DNA: TGTGCCAGCAGCAGGCCCGGCGGTGCTAATGAAAAACTGTTTTTT

V gene: TRBV5-1
D gene: .
clone size: once
J gene: TRBJ2-1
CDR3 protein: CASSLAGTGAPSGRSSYNEQFF
CDR3 DNA: TGCGCCAGCAGCTTGGCCGGGACAGGGGCGCCTAGCGGGAGGAGCTCCTACAATGAGCAGTTCTTC

V gene: TRBV6-5
D gene: TRBD1
clone size: .
J gene: TRBJ2-7
CDR3 protein: CASRQGQGKDEQYF
CDR3 DNA: TGTGCCAGCAGACAGGGACAGGGAAAGGACGAGCAGTACTTC

V gene: TRBV7-2
D gene: TRBD1
clone size: once
J gene: TRBJ1-2
CDR3 protein: CASSPEGFRGAFGYTF
CDR3 DNA: TGTGCCAGCAGCCCTGAAGGGTTCAGGGGGGCTTTTGGCTACACCTTC

V gene: TRBV19
D gene: TRBD2
clone size: .
J gene: TRBJ2-5
CDR3 protein: CASSIPPGGRRDRETQYF
CDR3 DNA: TGTGCCAGTAGTATACCCCCCGGGGGGAGGCGGGATCGAGAGACCCAGTACTTC

V gene: TRBV5-1
D gene: TRBD1
clone size: .
J gene: TRBJ2-1
CDR3 protein: CASSLEAGQGAYNEQFF
CDR3 DNA: TGCGCCAGCAGCTTGGAAGCGGGACAGGGGGCCTACAATGAGCAGTTCTTC

V gene: TRBV5-1
D gene: .
clone size: .
J gene: TRBJ2-3
CDR3 protein: CASSFGLGGAASTDTQYF
CDR3 DNA: TGCGCCAGCAGCTTCGGGCTCGGAGGGGCCGCTAGCACAGATACGCAGTATTTT

V gene: TRBV28
D gene: .
clone size: .
J gene: TRBJ1-1
CDR3 protein: CASSFSRGRATEAFF
CDR3 DNA: TGTGCCAGCAGTTTTTCGCGGGGCAGGGCCACTGAAGCTTTCTTT

V gene: TRBV19
D gene: TRBD1
clone size: .
J gene: TRBJ1-1
CDR3 protein: CASSIPTGSNTEAFF
CDR3 DNA: TGTGCCAGTAGTATCCCGACAGGGAGTAACACTGAAGCTTTCTTT

V gene: TRBV7-8
D gene: .
clone size: few
J gene: TRBJ1-1
CDR3 protein: CASSRGGTEAFF
CDR3 DNA: TGTGCCAGCAGTAGGGGTGGAACTGAAGCTTTCTTT

V gene: TRBV3-1/TRBV3-2
D gene: .
clone size: .
J gene: TRBJ2-3
CDR3 protein: CASSPWARGSSTDTQYF
CDR3 DNA: TGTGCCAGCAGCCCGTGGGCAAGGGGTTCTAGCACAGATACGCAGTATTTT

V gene: TRBV19
D gene: TRBD1
clone size: .
J gene: TRBJ1-6
CDR3 protein: CASSDRRQGQAPLHF
CDR3 DNA: TGTGCCAGTAGTGACCGTCGACAGGGGCAGGCACCCCTCCACTTT

V gene: TRBV4-2
D gene: .
clone size: .
J gene: TRBJ1-1
CDR3 protein: CASSHPQTRMNTEAFF
CDR3 DNA: TGTGCCAGCAGCCACCCGCAGACACGCATGAACACTGAAGCTTTCTTT

V gene: TRBV5-6
D gene: TRBD1
clone size: .
J gene: TRBJ2-7
CDR3 protein: CASSPGTGQRSLQPYEQYF
CDR3 DNA: TGTGCCAGCAGCCCGGGGACGGGACAGAGGTCCCTTCAGCCCTACGAGCAGTACTTC

V gene: TRBV19
D gene: .
clone size: .
J gene: TRBJ1-6
CDR3 protein: CASRLTGLSYNSPLHF
CDR3 DNA: TGTGCCAGTAGGTTGACAGGTCTCTCCTATAATTCACCCCTCCACTTT

V gene: TRBV4-3
D gene: .
clone size: once
J gene: TRBJ2-1
CDR3 protein: CASSQDYSSYNEQFF
CDR3 DNA: TGCGCCAGCAGCCAAGACTATAGCTCCTACAATGAGCAGTTCTTC

V gene: TRBV11-2
D gene: TRBD2
clone size: few
J gene: TRBJ2-3
CDR3 protein: CASSRGSGRAADTQYF
CDR3 DNA: TGTGCCAGCAGCAGAGGTAGCGGGAGGGCGGCAGATACGCAGTATTTT

V gene: TRBV7-9
D gene: TRBD2
clone size: .
J gene: TRBJ2-7
CDR3 protein: CASSHSGSDYEQYF
CDR3 DNA: TGTGCCAGCAGCCATAGCGGGAGTGACTACGAGCAGTACTTC

V gene: TRBV7-2
D gene: .
clone size: once
J gene: TRBJ2-4
CDR3 protein: CASSLEGQRGNIQYF
CDR3 DNA: TGTGCCAGCAGCTTAGAGGGTCAGAGGGGGAACATTCAGTACTTC

V gene: TRBV18
D gene: .
clone size: .
J gene: TRBJ1-2
CDR3 protein: CASSPRTDYGYTF
CDR3 DNA: TGTGCCAGCTCACCACGGACAGACTATGGCTACACCTTC

V gene: TRBV5-4
D gene: .
clone size: .
J gene: TRBJ1-1
CDR3 protein: CASSSLANTEAFF
CDR3 DNA: TGTGCCAGCAGCTCGCTAGCGAACACTGAAGCTTTCTTT

V gene: TRBV3-1/TRBV3-2
D gene: TRBD1
clone size: .
J gene: TRBJ2-5
CDR3 protein: CASSPGGAGFVETQYF
CDR3 DNA: TGTGCCAGCAGCCCAGGGGGCGCGGGGTTCGTAGAGACCCAGTACTTC

V gene: TRBV11-2
D gene: .
clone size: .
J gene: TRBJ2-7
CDR3 protein: CASTSDSHLYF
CDR3 DNA: TGTGCCAGCACCTCGGACAGCCACCTGTACTTC

V gene: TRBV27
D gene: TRBD1
clone size: .
J gene: TRBJ2-1
CDR3 protein: CASSSLQGAHANNEQFF
CDR3 DNA: TGTGCCAGCAGTTCCTTACAGGGGGCTCACGCAAACAATGAGCAGTTCTTC